This TCR beta chain was sequenced during a study of OX40 agonist ivuxolimab in advanced cancers. The assay was immunoSEQ multiplex PCR, and TCRdb's table has in-frame clones only and misses some. The sample yields nearly 45,000 clones, more than 80% seen once. Germline values: CDR1 SGHRS, CDR2 YFSETQ. Trimming removed 5 bases at V and 0 bases at J, with 12 bases between. The CDR3 is 14 residues long. The sequencing used CD4+ or CD8+ T cells sorted from blood, collected in a trial of the OX40 agonist ivuxolimab. The TCR comes from an adult with an advanced solid tumor such as melanoma, head and neck, liver or kidney cancer. This sequence joins TRBV5-1 and TRBJ2-7; the D gene is possibly TRBD1 (6 bases). The CDR3 nucleotides read TGCGCCAGCAGTCCGACAGGTTTCTCCTACGAGCAGTACTTC. Encoded protein: CASSPTGFSYEQYF.